This T cell receptor (beta chain) emerged from a study of cytomegalovirus exposure and HLA in healthy donors (dated by TCRdb to about 2017). Looking at the study overall: An earlier analysis of some 600 of the donors reported over 250 Gb of sequence data and around 110 million unique TCR beta sequences obtained from about 180 million T cells. Besides the first cohort of around 670 subjects, a separate validation cohort made up of 120 different subjects was used. In an earlier analysis of roughly 540 of the donors, high-throughput TCR beta sequencing was used to judge whether each TCR beta V gene segment behaved as functional or pseudogenic. In the later analysis, no new phenotypic data were used to find candidate immune exposures; instead, reliance was placed on TCR beta sequences and their occurrence across donors. Across about 380 genotyped donors of the cohort, an average of about 220,000 unique TCR beta nucleotide sequences per donor were sequenced, and approximately 19% of those sequences were non-productive. A later analysis re-analyzed previously published TCR beta repertoires from approximately 670 donors and added high-resolution HLA genotyping to study TCR occurrence patterns. The study aimed to test whether cataloging public T cell receptors could reveal signatures of past pathogen exposure. All discovery cohort repertoires had been generated using a single sequencing platform. Typing coverage differed by locus: A, B, C, DRB1 and DQB1 were typed in roughly 620-640 donors, DQA1 in about 510, DPA1 in approximately 600, and DPB1 in about 450. Both class I and class II loci were covered by HLA typing, at four-digit resolution. Donor age, sex, ethnicity and CMV serostatus were collected together with the repertoire data. Genome-wide SNP genotypes for about three fifths of the roughly 700 donors were used in a later genetic analysis, which treated that subset as a discovery cohort. An early release covering some 640 HLA-typed donors comprised about 290 gigabases of sequencing data and around 86 million unique TCR sequences. Four to six DR-DQ haplotypes were handled as single units for association and clustering, since linkage in the cohort was strong. The study profiled the T cell repertoires of hundreds of subjects by immunosequencing and related them to cytomegalovirus serostatus. The genetic ancestry cluster associated with self-reported Caucasian donors included over 80% of the 398 genotyped donors. High-throughput TCR immunosequencing, statistical association of individual TCRs with disease status, and machine learning were combined to predict cytomegalovirus infection status. The full study reports these points: In a later analysis, the rate of TCR association differed among HLA loci, with DRB1 alleles having the most associated TCRs and HLA-C alleles having the fewest. Several of the top co-occurrence clusters appeared to be linked to parvovirus B19, influenza, CMV and Epstein-Barr virus, according to a later analysis. Approximately 18 rarely observed V segments, including chromosome 9 orphons, were excluded from the earlier analysis of approximately 500 of the donors because counts were too low. Broadly in line with IMGT annotations, most TCR beta V segments showed up in productive rearrangements about 90% or about 30% of the time in an earlier analysis of roughly 590 of the donors. A later analysis found that most CMV-associated TCR beta chains appeared HLA-restricted, with HLA associations seemingly driven largely by CMV exposure. HLA typing was unavailable for some donors at each locus, so association tests used only the typed subset. A further reported finding was that TCR beta sequences accurately predicted the HLA-A and HLA-B alleles for most subjects in the first cohort. The sequencing pipeline was judged likely to have produced a cluster of highly shared sequence variants as a technical artifact. CMV serostatus was the only immune exposure information available for the cohort. Most TCR sequences were seen in very few donors, while some public TCRs were found in many individuals. In this cohort, only TCR beta chains were sequenced, and detectable features were limited by the absence of alpha or paired-chain data. When HLA alleles, especially DR and DQ, strongly co-occurred, attributing TCR associations to individual alleles was difficult. According to the authors, the approach could potentially be generalized to other disease states and immunological phenotypes. According to a later genetic analysis, donors in an Asian-associated ancestry cluster had fewer N-insertions in productive TCRs than the approximately 700-donor mean. The classifier was reported to diagnose cytomegalovirus status with high specificity and sensitivity in both the original cohort and the validation cohort. Compared with equally common non-associated chains, HLA-associated TCR beta chains in a later analysis were more clonally expanded and had lower generation probabilities. Presence/absence analyses assumed roughly uniform sequencing depth across donors, an assumption that may not hold. In vitro tests confirmed that a few of the cytomegalovirus-associated TCR beta chains recognize cytomegalovirus antigens. The 87-base-pair reads could not distinguish some IMGT-functional V segments, including TRBV6-2 and TRBV6-3, so those segments were excluded. Specific HLA alleles were associated with 15,000 to 20,000 TCR beta sequences at a false discovery rate of 0.05 in a later analysis. A later genetic analysis associated a missense DCLRE1C variant with V-gene and J-gene trimming of TCR beta chains, and an independent cohort replicated the association. The study listed 164 TCR beta chains as associated with cytomegalovirus. Correlated functional status among segregating V segments might reflect linkage disequilibrium, but an unknown experimental factor could not be ruled out.

The receptor library was made with the immunoSEQ multiplex PCR assay. The multiplex PCR relied on a mix of 60 forward primers for TCR Vbeta segments and 13 reverse primers for TCR Jbeta segments. The CDR3 region of rearranged TCR beta genes was amplified from genomic DNA by a multiplex PCR assay. The amplified TCR beta libraries were sequenced on the Illumina HiSeq System as 87-base-pair reads. From the authors' description of their analysis: A later analysis tallied 75 million to 95 million unique TCR beta chains across the 660 or so repertoires, and some 10 million of those chains were shared by two or more donors. A nearest-neighbor algorithm error-corrected the raw reads and collapsed the reads into unique sequences, merging closely related sequences to remove PCR and sequencing errors. V, D and J gene segments were assigned by aligning CDR3 sequences to IMGT reference sequences. For a sequence to be retained, a match of at least six nucleotides was required to both a V gene segment and a J gene segment. A rearrangement was called productive if the CDR3 had no stop codons and remained in frame with V and J, and every other rearrangement was called non-productive. Following IMGT convention, CDR3 was defined as the stretch from the second conserved V-encoded cysteine up to the conserved J-encoded phenylalanine. Sequences without an unambiguous match to a single V gene segment were excluded from the earlier analysis of about 630 of the donors. An earlier analysis of 550 to 650 of the donors classified V segments as functional when productive rearrangements were above 56.7% and as segregating when the standard deviation between donors was above 5%. To diagnose cytomegalovirus status from the catalog of TCR beta chain sequences, a statistical classification framework was built. V and J gene assignment, in a later analysis, came from comparing TCR nucleotide sequences with IMGT/GENE-DB human TR gene sequences. A later analysis assigned CDR3 sequences and most-parsimonious VDJ recombination scenarios with the TCRdist pipeline. In a later analysis, every TCR beta chain was defined by the combination of its CDR3 amino acid sequence and its V-gene family, and reads without a unique V-gene family were dropped. A later analysis removed roughly 590 highly shared, low-generation-probability nucleotide sequences to deal with suspected cross-contamination and a sequencing artifact. A later analysis calculated a clonal expansion index for each public chain from normalized within-repertoire ranks of inferred template counts. In a later analysis, generation probabilities were computed using a VDJ recombination model fitted to out-of-frame rearrangements, and the results were checked against IGoR. In a later analysis, TCR-TCR, TCR-HLA and TCR-CMV co-occurrence was scored with hypergeometric tests, and a repertoire-size bias correction was applied to TCR pairs. In a later analysis, false discovery rates were estimated by permuting HLA or CMV assignments 20 times. In a later analysis, co-occurring TCRs were grouped using DBSCAN, with TCRdist sequence similarity added in when clustering inside HLA-allele-positive subsets. Repertoires with fewer than 30,000 or more than 120,000 public chains, plus five repertoires with anomalous nucleotide sharing, were excluded from co-occurrence clustering. TCRdb mirrors the immuneACCESS table, restricted to in-frame sequences. Some clones are absent from its copies; in checked studies, under half trace to an unresolved V gene, and the reason for the others is unknown. V and J calls plus clone size are reproduced from that table; the DNA served to infer D and trimming. This sample's table contains around 120,000 clones. 0.59% of the sample is held by the ten biggest clonotypes.

Of note for this clone: No antigen is known for it.

Measured from the cysteine to the phenylalanine, the CDR3 is 14 residues long. Kept here is only the CDR3 DNA, which spans 42 bases and is read in frame from base 1. Via the germline V gene, CDR1 is SGHRS and CDR2 YFSETQ. The cohort was made up of about 670 healthy bone marrow donors. All cohort members were sampled while nominally healthy, although unrecorded immune exposures were likely present. The donor was CMV seronegative and belonged to the group of 352 seronegative cohort members. A peripheral blood sample was collected from each donor, and TCR beta sequencing was performed on peripheral blood mononuclear cells. Genomic DNA was extracted from the blood cell samples with the Qiagen DNeasy Blood Extraction Kit.

Sequenced: PBMCs. The receptor was derived from a man aged 50 or older in good health and CMV-seronegative. The chain joins TRBV5-1 to TRBJ2-5; the D gene is perhaps TRBD2, from 6 matching bases. The J call is doubtful: the DNA matches TRBJ2-7 better. The CDR3 region reads CASREGGYFYEQYF. The DNA reads as follows: TGCGCCAGCAGGGAGGGTGGCTATTTCTACGAGCAGTACTTC.